This TCR beta chain was sequenced during a study of naive and memory T cell subsets. Study results and caveats: Diversity fell and Gini index rose from naive through CM, EM, EMRA. Especially in CD8 cells, naive repertoires contained a few larger clonotypes, possibly CD45RA-re-expressing memory cells.

CDR3 length: 14 residues. CDR1 is MNHEY, CDR2 SMNVEV, per germline (reference sequence). Trimming took 5 bases from V and 7 from J; bases not matched to a gene: 6. Sequential positive selection took CD4 T cells first, then CD8 T cells. About this clonotype itself: The antigen remains undetermined.

An equimolar mix of two oligonucleotides served as the beta constant-region primer for TRBC1 and TRBC2. Nested alpha and beta constant-region primers with the SP2 primer drove four PCR rounds on ligated cDNA. TCRdb reanalysed the UMI-ligation and nested PCR reads using MiXCR and keeps one entry per CDR3 protein. The repertoire holds some 110,000 distinct CDR3 sequences, with roughly 15% as singletons. The receptor was derived from a human donor in good health. The sample was naive CD8+ T cells from blood. The rearrangement joins TRBV27 to TRBJ2-7, with TRBD2 matching over 12 bases. CDR3 bases: TGTGCCAGCAGTAGACTAGCGGGAGTTAGGGAGCAGTACTTC. Its translation: CASSRLAGVREQYF.